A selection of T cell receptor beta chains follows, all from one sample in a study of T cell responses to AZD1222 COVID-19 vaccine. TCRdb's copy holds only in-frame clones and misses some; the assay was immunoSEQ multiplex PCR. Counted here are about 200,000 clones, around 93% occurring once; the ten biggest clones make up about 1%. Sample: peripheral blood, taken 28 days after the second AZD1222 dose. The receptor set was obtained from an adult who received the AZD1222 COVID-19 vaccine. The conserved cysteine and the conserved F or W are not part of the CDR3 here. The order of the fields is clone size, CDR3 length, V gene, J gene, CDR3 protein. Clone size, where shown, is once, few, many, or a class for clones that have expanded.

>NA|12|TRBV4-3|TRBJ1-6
ASSPSGYNSPLH
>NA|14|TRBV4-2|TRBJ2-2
ASSLQQGANTGELF
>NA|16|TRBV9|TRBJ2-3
ASTPKDPPGGGTDTQY
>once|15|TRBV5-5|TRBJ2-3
ASSLGPTSGGGDTQY
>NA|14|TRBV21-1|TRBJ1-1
ASSKPGGKLNTEAF
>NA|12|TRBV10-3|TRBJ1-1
AISEGQTNTEAF
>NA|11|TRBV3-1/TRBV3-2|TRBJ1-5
ASSHLSNQPQH
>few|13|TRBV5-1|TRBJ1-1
ASSLGGTGATEAF
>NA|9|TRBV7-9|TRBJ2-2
ASRPTGELF
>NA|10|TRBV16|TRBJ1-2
ASSQSRHGYT
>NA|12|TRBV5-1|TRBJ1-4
ASSLGQVNEKLF
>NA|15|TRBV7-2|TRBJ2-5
ASSLAARVRNQETQY
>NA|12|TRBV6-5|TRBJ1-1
ASSHFLSNTEAF
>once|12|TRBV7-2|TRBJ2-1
ASSLRPRGDEQF
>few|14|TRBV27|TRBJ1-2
ASSLFSAASGYGYT
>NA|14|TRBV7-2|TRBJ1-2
ASSLVAGAQDYGYT
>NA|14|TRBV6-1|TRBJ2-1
ASSEDRGTFYNEQF
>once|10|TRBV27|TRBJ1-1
ASRSRESEAF
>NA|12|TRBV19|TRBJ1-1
ASSMDRVDTEAF
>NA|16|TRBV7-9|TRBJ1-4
ASSPLWGSGGTNEKLF
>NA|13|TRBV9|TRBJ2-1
ASSVDRSSYNEQF
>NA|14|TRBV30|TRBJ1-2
AWSLDWTGFDYGYT
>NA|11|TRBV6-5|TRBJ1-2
ASSYRQAYGYT
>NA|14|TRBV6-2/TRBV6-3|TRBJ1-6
ASSGRDRATESPLH
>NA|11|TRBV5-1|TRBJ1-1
ASSLQGPTEAF
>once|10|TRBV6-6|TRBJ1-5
ASRTNRGPQH
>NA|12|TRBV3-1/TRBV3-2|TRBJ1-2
ASSQDRPVYGYT
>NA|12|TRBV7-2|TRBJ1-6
ASSDGPINSPLH
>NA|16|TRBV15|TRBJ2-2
ATSREGQGRVNTGELF
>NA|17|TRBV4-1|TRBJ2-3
ASSQVPGLAGTSTDTQY
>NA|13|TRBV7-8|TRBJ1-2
ASSLVGGQAYGYT
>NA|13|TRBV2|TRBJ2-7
ASSEPWPATYEQY
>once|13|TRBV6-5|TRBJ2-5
ASSYVSGVWETQY
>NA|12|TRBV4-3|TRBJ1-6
ASSQGFGHSPLH
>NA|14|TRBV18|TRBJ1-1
ASSPSLSGTNTEAF
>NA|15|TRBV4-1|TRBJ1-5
ASSQELDRYSNQPQH
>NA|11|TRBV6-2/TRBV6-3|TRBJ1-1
ASSYRRNTEAF
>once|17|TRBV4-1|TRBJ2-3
ASSQDLGAGGADTDTQY
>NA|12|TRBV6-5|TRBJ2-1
ASSWTSGYNEQF
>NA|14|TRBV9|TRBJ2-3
ASSDSYSVSTDTQY
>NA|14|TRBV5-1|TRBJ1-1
ASSLVGTRGAPEAF
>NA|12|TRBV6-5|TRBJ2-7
ASSLTTGNYEQY
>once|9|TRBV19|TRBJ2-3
ARSGADTQY
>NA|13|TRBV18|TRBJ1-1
ASSPTTGSNTEAF
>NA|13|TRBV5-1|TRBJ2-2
ASSLDLVATGELF
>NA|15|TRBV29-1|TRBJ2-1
SVEQLAGDPWDNEQF
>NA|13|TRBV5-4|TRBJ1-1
ASSLGDTGNTEAF
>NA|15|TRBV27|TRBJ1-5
ASSLRARGGYNQPQH
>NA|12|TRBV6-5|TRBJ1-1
ASSSQGANTEAF
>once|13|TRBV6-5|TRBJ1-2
ASSYLSGTDYGYT
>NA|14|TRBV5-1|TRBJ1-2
ASSKGQGKYDYGYT
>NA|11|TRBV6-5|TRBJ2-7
ASLIQVLGEQY
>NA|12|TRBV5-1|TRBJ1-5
ASSETGGNQPQH
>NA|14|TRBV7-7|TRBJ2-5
ASSLRETGAGETQY
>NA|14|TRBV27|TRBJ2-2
ASSLYFRQGQAELF